The present TCR beta chain was sequenced within a study of cytomegalovirus exposure and HLA in healthy donors. Comments on this clone: Antigen unknown.

The donors were members of the validation cohort comprising approximately 110 subjects, separate from the roughly 600-subject first cohort. General study findings and limits: The majority of TCR sequences were rare, yet some public TCRs appeared in many donors. According to the study, 150 to 200 TCR beta chains were cytomegalovirus-associated.

CDR3 size: 13 residues. Germline lookup yields CDR1 SGHTA and CDR2 FQGNSA. V lost 1 base and J 4 bases, leaving 7 bases between the germline ends. The repertoire was sequenced with immunoSEQ multiplex PCR; TCRdb's copy has only in-frame clones and lacks some. In the table there are 260,000 or so clones, about 92% of which are singletons. The rearrangement joins TRBV7-2 to TRBJ2-5; D remains ambiguous. The source of this sequence is a woman aged 30 to 39 in good health and CMV-seronegative. The sequenced material came from PBMCs. The CDR3 reads CASSLGHRETQYF. The CDR3, as DNA: TGTGCCAGCAGCTTAGGGCACCGAGAGACCCAGTACTTC.